A single sample gave rise to the 26 T cell receptor beta chains below, sequenced in a study of blood T cell repertoires in COVID-19. The data were produced by immunoSEQ multiplex PCR, yet TCRdb's version contains in-frame clones alone and is incomplete. The data show roughly 190,000 clones, 76% seen once. Sequences were obtained from PBMCs or T cells enriched from blood (not recorded which). Receptors were obtained from a woman aged 45 to 65 with acute COVID-19.

The rearrangement links TRBV5-1 to TRBJ1-4; 7 bases fit TRBD1. Germline CDR1 and CDR2: SGHRS and YFSETQ. The ends lost 4 bases at V and 6 bases at J; junction bases unmatched: 9. The length of the CDR3 is 15 residues. CDR3 nucleotide sequence: TGCGCCAGCAGCGGCCACGGGACAGACTATGAAAAACTGTTTTTT. Encoded protein: CASSGHGTDYEKLFF.

This chain links TRBV4-1 with TRBJ2-3, with 8 bases fitting TRBD2. Trimming at V came to 1 base and at J to 6 bases, leaving 6 bases not matched to a gene. Looked up from germline, CDR1 is MGHRA and CDR2 is YSYEKL. The CDR3 runs 15 residues. CDR3 loop: CASSQGGGPRDTQYF. DNA of the CDR3: TGCGCCAGCAGCCAAGGCGGGGGGCCCCGGGATACGCAGTATTTT.

This clone has just a few counts. The CDR3 DNA reads TGCGCCAGCAGCTTGGGGGGGGACCGAGGACACTACACCTTC. Translation gives CASSLGGDRGHYTF. The rearrangement links TRBV5-1 to TRBJ1-2; possibly TRBD1 for D (5 bases). The CDR3 runs 14 residues. The V and J ends lost 0 bases and 10 bases respectively, with 16 bases between them. The germline gives CDR1 SGHRS, CDR2 YFSETQ.

J is TRBJ1-4 and V is TRBV5-4; possible D gene TRBD1, 5 bases. Germline V gives CDR1 SGHNT, CDR2 YYREEE (reference sequence). The CDR3 is 15 amino acids. Trimming left V 0 bases short and J 5 bases short, with 11 bases between. Written as DNA, the CDR3 is TGTGCCAGCAGCTTGGGAGGGGCGGGAAATGAAAAACTGTTTTTT. Translating gives CASSLGGAGNEKLFF.

This sequence joins TRBV5-1 and TRBJ2-1; possibly TRBD1 for D (6 bases). Trimming left V 4 bases short and J 0 bases short, with 17 bases between. CDR1 is SGHRS, CDR2 YFSETQ, per germline. The CDR3 is 17 residues long. The CDR3 reads CASSPAGTTRSYNEQFF. The CDR3 DNA is TGCGCCAGCAGCCCGGCCGGGACAACCCGCTCCTACAATGAGCAGTTCTTC. The full variable domain, completed using reference TRBV5-1 and TRBJ2-1, is KAGVTQTPRYLIKTRGQQVTLSCSPISGHRSVSWYQQTPGQGLQFLFEYFSETQRNKGNFPGRFSGRQFSNSRSEMNVSTLELGDSALYLCASSPAGTTRSYNEQFFGPGTRLTVL.

The chain combines TRBV5-1 with TRBJ2-3, with 9 bases lining up with TRBD2. The CDR3 length is 17 residues. Germline-derived CDR1 and CDR2 are SGHRS and YFSETQ. V dropped 4 bases and J dropped 1; count of bases not matched to a gene: 10. CDR3 sequence (DNA): TGCGCCAGCAGCCGGGCCACTAGCGGGTTTGGCACAGATACGCAGTATTTT. Translating it yields CASSRATSGFGTDTQYF.

The chain couples TRBV30 to TRBJ1-6, with D unclear. V was cut by 3 bases and J by 0 bases, with 15 bases left in between. The CDR3 sequence is 17 residues long. Germline assignment: CDR1 GTSNPN and CDR2 SVGIG (reference sequence). The CDR3 nucleotides read TGTGCCTGGAGGGCGGATTTGTGGAGCTCCTATAATTCACCCCTCCACTTT. It codes for CAWRADLWSSYNSPLHF. The full variable domain, completed using reference TRBV30 and TRBJ1-6, is SQTIHQWPATLVQPVGSPLSLECTVEGTSNPNLYWYRQAAGRGLQLLFYSVGIGQISSEVPQNLSASRPQDRQFILSSKKLLLSDSGFYLCAWRADLWSSYNSPLHFGNGTRLTVT.

V is TRBV9 and J is TRBJ2-3; unclear D gene. CDR1 SGDLS and CDR2 YYNGEE come from the germline V gene. V was cut by 0 bases and J by 2 bases, with 10 bases left in between. The CDR3 contains 15 residues. The CDR3 region has the DNA TGTGCCAGCAGCGTAGAGAGTAGAACCACAGATACGCAGTATTTT. Its translation: CASSVESRTTDTQYF.

The chain recombines TRBV11-2 with TRBJ1-2; D gene ambiguous. Germline loops: CDR1 SGHAT, CDR2 FQNNGV. The CDR3 loop spans 13 amino acids. The germline V and J ends were trimmed by 0 bases and 4 bases, with 6 bases remaining between them. The CDR3 DNA reads TGTGCCAGCAGCTTAGAACAGATCTATGGCTACACCTTC. It encodes CASSLEQIYGYTF.

The V gene is TRBV3-1 (or the pseudogene TRBV3-2), the J gene TRBJ1-3, with D unclear. The germline V gene has CDR1 LGHDT and CDR2 YNNKEL (reference sequence). Trimming removed 2 bases at V and 0 bases at J, with 8 bases between. The CDR3 has 15 residues. The CDR3 DNA reads TGTGCCAGCAGCCAAACAACACCCTCTGGAAACACCATATATTTT. Encoded protein: CASSQTTPSGNTIYF.

This clone came up a few times. V is TRBV19 and J is TRBJ1-1; TRBD1 might be the D (5 bases). Trimming removed 3 bases at V and 0 bases at J, with 11 bases between. Germline V gene sequence: CDR1 LNHDA, CDR2 SQIVND (reference sequence). The CDR3 sequence is 15 residues long. CDR3 coding DNA: TGTGCCAGTAGTATGGGGCACAGACTGAACACTGAAGCTTTCTTT. This codes for CASSMGHRLNTEAFF.

CDR3 in DNA: TGCGCCAGCAGCCCTAGAACCACGGGGACTGGAAACACCATATATTTT. This codes for CASSPRTTGTGNTIYF. The rearrangement links TRBV4-3 to TRBJ1-3; D unresolved. Germline CDR1 is LGHNA and CDR2 is YSLEER. Trimming took off 4 bases at V and 2 bases at J, with 15 bases between the two ends. This CDR3 comprises 16 residues.

This rearrangement joins TRBV9 to TRBJ2-3; TRBD2 agrees at 10 bases. Germline V lookup: CDR1 SGDLS, CDR2 YYNGEE. V dropped 3 bases and J dropped 4; count of bases not matched to a gene: 8. This CDR3 is 16 amino acids long. The CDR3 bases are TGTGCCAGCAGCGAGAGGGCAGCGGGGGGGCCAGATACGCAGTATTTT. Its translation: CASSERAAGGPDTQYF.

This clone was counted a few times. This chain connects TRBV28 to TRBJ2-7, with 13 positions matching TRBD2. This CDR3 comprises 16 residues. After removal of 3 bases from V and 3 bases from J, the junction contained 5 bases not matched to a gene. Germline V gives CDR1 MDHEN, CDR2 SYDVKM. The CDR3 coding sequence is TGTGCCAGCAGTTTGGGGGGGACTAGCGGGGACTACGAGCAGTACGTC. Amino acid sequence: CASSLGGTSGDYEQYV.

This sequence joins TRBV2 and TRBJ1-6; 7 nucleotides match TRBD1. V was clipped by 7 bases and J by 6 bases; unmatched bases: 9. From germline, CDR1 is SNHLY and CDR2 FYNNEI. The CDR3 length is 15 residues. DNA of the CDR3: TGTGCCAGCATCCGCCCCGGGACAGCTAATTCACCCCTCCACTTT. Protein product: CASIRPGTANSPLHF.

The J gene is TRBJ1-6, the V gene TRBV3-1 (or the pseudogene TRBV3-2); weak D call: TRBD1 (5 bases). Germline lookup yields CDR1 LGHDT and CDR2 YNNKEL (reference sequence). The CDR3 contains 15 residues. The V end was cut by 1 base, the J end by 7 bases, with 11 bases between. In DNA form, the CDR3 reads TGTGCCAGCAGCCAAGGGGCGGGGGGAAATTCACCCCTCCACTTT. Its translation: CASSQGAGGNSPLHF.

The chain couples TRBV5-1 to TRBJ2-3, with 9 positions matching TRBD2. Germline CDR1 and CDR2: SGHRS and YFSETQ. V gave up 4 bases and J gave up 0 bases; unmatched junction bases: 9. This CDR3 spans 17 amino acids. The DNA for the CDR3 is TGCGCCAGCAGCCCCGGGCGGGGGGGACCTAGCACAGATACGCAGTATTTT. Encoded protein: CASSPGRGGPSTDTQYF.

The rearrangement uses TRBV19 and TRBJ2-3, with 8 bases lining up with TRBD2. The V gene end was trimmed by 5 bases and the J gene end by 6 bases; junction bases not matched to a gene: 10. The CDR3 extends over 15 amino acids. Per the germline V gene, CDR1 is LNHDA and CDR2 is SQIVND (reference sequence). The CDR3 sequence: CASSRPSGGIDTQYF. The CDR3 DNA reads TGTGCCAGTAGTCGGCCCAGCGGGGGTATTGATACGCAGTATTTT. Full variable domain (outside the CDR3, taken from reference TRBV19 and TRBJ2-3): DGGITQSPKYLFRKEGQNVTLSCEQNLNHDAMYWYRQDPGQGLRLIYYSQIVNDFQKGDIAEGYSVSREKKESFPLTVTSAQKNPTAFYLCASSRPSGGIDTQYFGPGTRLTVL.

The rearrangement links TRBV13 to TRBJ1-1, with D perhaps matching TRBD1 (5 bases). Germline values: CDR1 PRHDT, CDR2 FYEKMQ (reference sequence). The V and J ends lost 5 bases and 6 bases respectively, with 10 bases between them. The CDR3 consists of 12 residues. The CDR3, as DNA: TGTGCCAGCAGCATCGGGGGGGCTGAAGCTTTCTTT. Its translation: CASSIGGAEAFF.

In this sample, this clone turned up once. V gene TRBV12-3 or TRBV12-4 combines with J gene TRBJ1-2; no clear D. This CDR3 spans 13 amino acids. With 5 bases removed from V and 1 base from J, the gap between germline ends came to 8 bases. Here the CDR3 DNA reads TGTGCCAGCAGTCCGGGGAGTAACTATGGCTACACCTTC. It encodes CASSPGSNYGYTF.

This clone has at least ten counts. The chain has TRBV7-8 and TRBJ2-5; D gene ambiguous. V lost 2 bases and J 0 bases, leaving 7 bases between the germline ends. CDR3 length equals 14 residues. Germline V lookup: CDR1 SGHVS, CDR2 FQNEAQ. The CDR3 reads CASSLLEYQETQYF. The CDR3 DNA is TGTGCCAGCAGCTTATTAGAGTACCAAGAGACCCAGTACTTC.

This chain uses TRBV28 with TRBJ2-2, with TRBD1 matching over 7 bases. Germline loops: CDR1 MDHEN, CDR2 SYDVKM. V was clipped by 6 bases and J by 3 bases; unmatched bases: 4. The CDR3 is 14 residues long. DNA for the CDR3: TGTGCCAGCAGCTCGGGACAGTACACCGGGGAGCTGTTTTTT. Translation gives CASSSGQYTGELFF.

This sequence joins TRBV28 and TRBJ1-4; 12 positions agree with TRBD1. Germline V gene sequence: CDR1 MDHEN, CDR2 SYDVKM. The J segment lost 2 bases and the V segment lost 7 bases, leaving 2 bases of the junction unmatched. The CDR3 is made up of 15 amino acids. The CDR3 spells CASKGQGATNEKLFF. CDR3 bases: TGTGCCAGCAAGGGACAGGGGGCCACTAATGAAAAACTGTTTTTT.

Only one count was recorded for this clone. J is TRBJ2-1 and V is TRBV5-1, with 9 bases identical to TRBD1. V trimming: 4 bases; J trimming: 3 bases; junction bases outside the gene matches: 8. Germline lookup yields CDR1 SGHRS and CDR2 YFSETQ. CDR3 length equals 16 residues. The CDR3 reads CASSGEQGANYNEQFF. Written as DNA, the CDR3 is TGCGCCAGCAGCGGGGAACAGGGGGCCAACTACAATGAGCAGTTCTTC.

The rearrangement joins TRBV15 to TRBJ1-1; no definite D call. Trimming took 3 bases from V and 10 from J, leaving 12 bases between them. The germline CDR1 and CDR2 sequences are LNHNV and YYDKDF (reference sequence). This CDR3 region has 12 residues. CDR3 nucleotides: TGTGCCACCAGCAGCTCAAGCCCCGGAGCTTTCTTT. Translating it yields CATSSSSPGAFF.

This clone was seen a single time. J is TRBJ1-2 and V is TRBV11-2; maybe TRBD1 (6 bases). V was trimmed by 5 bases and J by 8 bases, leaving 18 bases between them. There are 14 residues in the CDR3. In germline, CDR1 is SGHAT, CDR2 FQNNGV. The CDR3, as DNA: TGTGCCAGCAGCCCCCAGCGAGGGGGTCTAGGCTACACCTTC. Amino acids: CASSPQRGGLGYTF. Based on the CDR3 plus reference TRBV11-2 and TRBJ1-2, the full variable domain is EAGVAQSPRYKIIEKRQSVAFWCNPISGHATLYWYQQILGQGPKLLIQFQNNGVVDDSQLPKDRFSAERLKGVDSTLKIQPAKLEDSAVYLCASSPQRGGLGYTFGSGTRLTVV.